This T cell receptor beta chain was sequenced for a study of blood T cell repertoires in COVID-19. The overall study: Italy, Spain and the United States were the sources of the convalescent and acute COVID-19 samples. Sources were T cells, B-cell-depleted T cells, or PBMCs; the material itself was cDNA or gDNA.

Patients at the Seattle site were enrolled during active infection and followed longitudinally. Per the authors' pipeline: Researchers report that nucleated cell counts were estimated from reference gene primer amplification. This table comes from immunoSEQ multiplex PCR, and its TCRdb copy is limited to in-frame clones, with some not included. That table is the source of V, J and clone size, and D and trimming were worked out from the DNA. In the table there are around 250,000 clones, about 82% of which are singletons. The germline gives CDR1 SGHRS, CDR2 YFSETQ. V was clipped by 0 bases and J by 6 bases; unmatched bases: 3. CDR3 length: 14 amino acids.

Sequenced sample: peripheral blood. The chain combines TRBV5-1 with TRBJ1-2; 9 positions agree with TRBD1. This TCR derives from a woman older than 75 with COVID-19, enrolled during active disease. CDR3 loop: CASSLGDRDHGYTF. The CDR3 DNA reads as TGCGCCAGCAGCTTGGGGGACAGGGACCATGGCTACACCTTC.